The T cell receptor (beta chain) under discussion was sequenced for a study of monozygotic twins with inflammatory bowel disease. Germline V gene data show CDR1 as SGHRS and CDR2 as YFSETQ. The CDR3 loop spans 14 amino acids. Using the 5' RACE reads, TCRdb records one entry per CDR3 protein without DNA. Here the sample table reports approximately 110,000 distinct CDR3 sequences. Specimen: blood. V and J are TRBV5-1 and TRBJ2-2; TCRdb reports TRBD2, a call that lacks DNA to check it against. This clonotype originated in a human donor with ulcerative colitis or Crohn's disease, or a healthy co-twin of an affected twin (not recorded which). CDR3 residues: CASSLDGGSGELFF.